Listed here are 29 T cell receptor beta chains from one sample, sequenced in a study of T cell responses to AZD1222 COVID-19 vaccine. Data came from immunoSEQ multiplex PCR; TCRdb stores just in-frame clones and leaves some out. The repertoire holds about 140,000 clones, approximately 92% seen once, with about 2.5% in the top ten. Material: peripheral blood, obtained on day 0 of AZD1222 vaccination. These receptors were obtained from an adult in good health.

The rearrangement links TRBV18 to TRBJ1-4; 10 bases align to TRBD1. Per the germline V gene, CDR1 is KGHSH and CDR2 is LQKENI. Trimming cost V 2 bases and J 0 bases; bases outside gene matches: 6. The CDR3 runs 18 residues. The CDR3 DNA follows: TGTGCCAGCTCACCAGGGACAGGGGATCAACCAACTAATGAAAAACTGTTTTTT. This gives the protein CASSPGTGDQPTNEKLFF.

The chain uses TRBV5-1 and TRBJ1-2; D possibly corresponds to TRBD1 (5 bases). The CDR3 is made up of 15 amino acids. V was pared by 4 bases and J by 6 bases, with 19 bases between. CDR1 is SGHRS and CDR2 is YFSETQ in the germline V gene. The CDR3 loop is CASSPHLAGLDGYTF. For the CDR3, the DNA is TGCGCCAGCAGCCCCCACCTCGCAGGGCTGGATGGCTACACCTTC.

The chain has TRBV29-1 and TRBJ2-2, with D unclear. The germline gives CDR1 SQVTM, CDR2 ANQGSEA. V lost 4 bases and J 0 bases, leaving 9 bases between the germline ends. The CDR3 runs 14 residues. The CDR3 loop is CSVAKSTNTGELFF. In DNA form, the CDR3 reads TGCAGCGTTGCCAAGAGCACGAACACCGGGGAGCTGTTTTTT.

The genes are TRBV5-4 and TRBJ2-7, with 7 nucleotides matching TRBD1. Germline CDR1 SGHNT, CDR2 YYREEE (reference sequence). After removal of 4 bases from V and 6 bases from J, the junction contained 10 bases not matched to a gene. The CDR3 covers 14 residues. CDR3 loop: CASSVGQAASEQYF. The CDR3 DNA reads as TGTGCCAGCAGCGTTGGACAGGCCGCCTCCGAGCAGTACTTC.

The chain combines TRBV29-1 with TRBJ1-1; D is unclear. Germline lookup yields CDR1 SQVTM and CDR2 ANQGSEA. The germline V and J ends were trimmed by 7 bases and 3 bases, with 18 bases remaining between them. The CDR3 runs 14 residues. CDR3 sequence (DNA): TGCAGCGCCCGCAACCCCGGAGAGTACACTGAAGCTTTCTTT. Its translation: CSARNPGEYTEAFF. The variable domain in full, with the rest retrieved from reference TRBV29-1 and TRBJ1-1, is SAVISQKPSRDICQRGTSLTIQCQVDSQVTMMFWYRQQPGQSLTLIATANQGSEATYESGFVIDKFPISRPNLTFSTLTVSNMSPEDSSIYLCSARNPGEYTEAFFGQGTRLTVV.

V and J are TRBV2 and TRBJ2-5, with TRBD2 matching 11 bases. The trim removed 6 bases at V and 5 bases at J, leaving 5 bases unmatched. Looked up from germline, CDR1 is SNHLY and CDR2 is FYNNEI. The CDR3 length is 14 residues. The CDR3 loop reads CASRELAGDETQYF. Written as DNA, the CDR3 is TGTGCCAGCAGAGAACTAGCGGGAGACGAGACCCAGTACTTC.

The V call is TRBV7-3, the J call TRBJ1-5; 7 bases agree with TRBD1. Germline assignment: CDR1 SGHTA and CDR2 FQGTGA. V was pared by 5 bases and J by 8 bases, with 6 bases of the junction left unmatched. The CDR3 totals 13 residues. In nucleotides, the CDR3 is TGTGCCAGCAGCCAAACAGGGGTCGAGCCCCAGCATTTT. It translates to CASSQTGVEPQHF.

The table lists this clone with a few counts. The CDR3 DNA follows: TGTGCCAGCAGACCGGGACAGGAGTATTATCAGCCCCAGCATTTT. Its protein product is CASRPGQEYYQPQHF. The chain carries TRBV6-5 and TRBJ1-5; 8 nucleotides align to TRBD1. The germline gives CDR1 MNHEY, CDR2 SVGAGI. J lost 5 bases, V lost 6 bases, and 9 bases had no gene match. This CDR3 has 15 residues.

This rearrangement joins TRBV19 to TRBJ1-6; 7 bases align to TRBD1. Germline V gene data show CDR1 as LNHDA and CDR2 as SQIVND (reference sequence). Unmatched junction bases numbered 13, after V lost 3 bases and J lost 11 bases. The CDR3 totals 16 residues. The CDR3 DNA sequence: TGTGCCAGTAGTATCGCCTCCTGGGACAGCGACGCACCCCTCCACTTT. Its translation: CASSIASWDSDAPLHF.

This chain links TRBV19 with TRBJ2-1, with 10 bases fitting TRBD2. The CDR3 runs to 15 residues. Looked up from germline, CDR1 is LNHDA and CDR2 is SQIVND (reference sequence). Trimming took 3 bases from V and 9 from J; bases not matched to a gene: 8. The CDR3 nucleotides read TGTGCCAGTAGTATCTTGAGCGGGAGGGAGGCTGAGCAGTTCTTC. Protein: CASSILSGREAEQFF.

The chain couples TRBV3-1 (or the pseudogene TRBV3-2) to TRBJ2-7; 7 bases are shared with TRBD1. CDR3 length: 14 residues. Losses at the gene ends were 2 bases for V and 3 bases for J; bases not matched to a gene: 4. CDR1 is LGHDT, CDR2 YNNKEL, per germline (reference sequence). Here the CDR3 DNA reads TGTGCCAGCAGCCAACGTCCAGGGGGCTACGAGCAGTACTTC. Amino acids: CASSQRPGGYEQYF.

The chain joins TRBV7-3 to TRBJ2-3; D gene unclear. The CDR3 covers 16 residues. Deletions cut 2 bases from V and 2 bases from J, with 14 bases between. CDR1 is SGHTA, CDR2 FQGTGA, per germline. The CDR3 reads CASSLFVTAVTDTQYF. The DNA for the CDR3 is TGTGCCAGCAGCTTATTTGTGACGGCCGTCACAGATACGCAGTATTTT.

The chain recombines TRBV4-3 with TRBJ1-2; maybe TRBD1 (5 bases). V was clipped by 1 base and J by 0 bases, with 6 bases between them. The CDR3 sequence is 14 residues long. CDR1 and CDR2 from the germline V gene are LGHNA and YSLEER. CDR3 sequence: CASSQGTPNYGYTF. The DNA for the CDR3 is TGCGCCAGCAGCCAAGGGACACCTAACTATGGCTACACCTTC.

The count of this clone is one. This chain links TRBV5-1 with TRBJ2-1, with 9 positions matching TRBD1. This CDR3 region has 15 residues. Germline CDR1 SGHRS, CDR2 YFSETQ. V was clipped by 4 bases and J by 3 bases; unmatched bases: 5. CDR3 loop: CASSLGQGVYNEQFF. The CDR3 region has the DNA TGCGCCAGCAGCCTGGGACAGGGAGTCTACAATGAGCAGTTCTTC.

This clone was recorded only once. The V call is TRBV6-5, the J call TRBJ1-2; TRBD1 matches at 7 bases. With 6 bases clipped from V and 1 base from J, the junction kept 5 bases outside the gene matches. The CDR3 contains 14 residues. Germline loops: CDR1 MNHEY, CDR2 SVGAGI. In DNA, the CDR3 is TGTGCCAGCAGCCACAGGGGAGGTAACTATGGCTACACCTTC. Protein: CASSHRGGNYGYTF.

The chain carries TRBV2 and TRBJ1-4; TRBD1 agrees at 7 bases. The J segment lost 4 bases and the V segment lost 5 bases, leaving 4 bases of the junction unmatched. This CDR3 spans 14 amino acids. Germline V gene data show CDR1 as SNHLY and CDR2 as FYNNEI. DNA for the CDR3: TGTGCCAGCAGTACCCAGGGGGTTAATGAAAAACTGTTTTTT. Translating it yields CASSTQGVNEKLFF.

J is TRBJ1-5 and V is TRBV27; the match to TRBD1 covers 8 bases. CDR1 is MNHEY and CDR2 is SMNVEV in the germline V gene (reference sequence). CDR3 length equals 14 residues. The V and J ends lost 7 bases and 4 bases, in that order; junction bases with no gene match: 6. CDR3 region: CASTAGQGNQPQHF. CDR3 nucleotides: TGTGCCAGCACCGCCGGACAGGGAAATCAGCCCCAGCATTTT.

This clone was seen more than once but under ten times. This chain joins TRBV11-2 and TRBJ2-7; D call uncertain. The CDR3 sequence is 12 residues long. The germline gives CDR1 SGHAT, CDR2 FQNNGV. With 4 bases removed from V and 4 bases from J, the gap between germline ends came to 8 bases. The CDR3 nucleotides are TGTGCCAGCAGCTCAATACAGTACGAGCAGTACTTC. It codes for CASSSIQYEQYF.

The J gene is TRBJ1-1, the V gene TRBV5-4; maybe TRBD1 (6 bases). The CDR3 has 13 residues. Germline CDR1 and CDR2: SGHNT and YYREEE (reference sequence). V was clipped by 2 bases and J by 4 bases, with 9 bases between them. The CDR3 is CASSLTGPTEAFF. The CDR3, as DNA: TGTGCCAGCAGCTTAACAGGGCCCACTGAAGCTTTCTTT.

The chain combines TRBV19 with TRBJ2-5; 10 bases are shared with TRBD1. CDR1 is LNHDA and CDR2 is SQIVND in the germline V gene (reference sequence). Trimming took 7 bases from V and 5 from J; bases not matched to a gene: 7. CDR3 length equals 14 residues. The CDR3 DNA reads TGTGCCAGTACCCCGACAGGGGGCATGGAGACCCAGTACTTC. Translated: CASTPTGGMETQYF.

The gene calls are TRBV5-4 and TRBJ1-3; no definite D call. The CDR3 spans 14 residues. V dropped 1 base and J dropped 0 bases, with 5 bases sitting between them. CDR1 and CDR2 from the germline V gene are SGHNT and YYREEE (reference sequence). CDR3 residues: CASSLYSSGNTIYF. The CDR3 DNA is TGTGCCAGCAGCTTGTATAGCTCTGGAAACACCATATATTTT.

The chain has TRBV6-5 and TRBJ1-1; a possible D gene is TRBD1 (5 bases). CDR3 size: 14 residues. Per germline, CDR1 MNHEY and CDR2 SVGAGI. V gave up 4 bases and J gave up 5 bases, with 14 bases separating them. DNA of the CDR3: TGTGCCAGCAGTTTAAGGGGAGGGATGACTGAAGCTTTCTTT. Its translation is CASSLRGGMTEAFF.

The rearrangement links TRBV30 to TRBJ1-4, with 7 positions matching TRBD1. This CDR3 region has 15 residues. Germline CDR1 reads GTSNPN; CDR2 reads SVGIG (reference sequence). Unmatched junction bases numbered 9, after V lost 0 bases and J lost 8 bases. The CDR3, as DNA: TGTGCCTGGAGTGTGGGAGGGACAGCCTCAGAAAAACTGTTTTTT. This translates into CAWSVGGTASEKLFF.

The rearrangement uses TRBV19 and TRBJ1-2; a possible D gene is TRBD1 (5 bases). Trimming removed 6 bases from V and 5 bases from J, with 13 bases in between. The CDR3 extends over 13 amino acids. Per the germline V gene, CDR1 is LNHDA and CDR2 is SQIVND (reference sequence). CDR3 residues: CASSSAGKYGYTF. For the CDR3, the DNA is TGTGCCAGTAGCTCAGCAGGGAAGTATGGCTACACCTTC.

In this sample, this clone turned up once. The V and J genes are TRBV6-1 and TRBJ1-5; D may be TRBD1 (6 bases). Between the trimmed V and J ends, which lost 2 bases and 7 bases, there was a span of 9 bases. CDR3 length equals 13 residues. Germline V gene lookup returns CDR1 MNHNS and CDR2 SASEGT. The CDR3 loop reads CASSEPGAQPQHF. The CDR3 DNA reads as TGTGCCAGCAGTGAACCAGGGGCACAGCCCCAGCATTTT.

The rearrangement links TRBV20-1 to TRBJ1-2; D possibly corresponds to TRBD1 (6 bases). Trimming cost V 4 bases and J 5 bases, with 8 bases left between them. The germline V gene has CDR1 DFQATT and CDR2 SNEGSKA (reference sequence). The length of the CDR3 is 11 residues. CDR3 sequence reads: CSATGEYGYTF. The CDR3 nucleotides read TGCAGTGCTACAGGGGAGTATGGCTACACCTTC.

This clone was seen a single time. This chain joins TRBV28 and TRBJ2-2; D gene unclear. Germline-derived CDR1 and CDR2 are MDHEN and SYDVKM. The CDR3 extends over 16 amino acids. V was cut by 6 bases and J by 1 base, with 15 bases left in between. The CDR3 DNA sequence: TGTGCCAGCAGAAGGGTGTACAGTCGGAACACCGGGGAGCTGTTTTTT. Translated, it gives CASRRVYSRNTGELFF.

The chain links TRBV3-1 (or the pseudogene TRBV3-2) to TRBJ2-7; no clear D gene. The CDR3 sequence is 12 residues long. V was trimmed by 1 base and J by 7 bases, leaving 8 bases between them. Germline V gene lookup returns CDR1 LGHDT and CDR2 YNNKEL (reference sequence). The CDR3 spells CASSQGSKEQYF. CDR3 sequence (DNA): TGTGCCAGCAGCCAAGGTTCCAAGGAGCAGTACTTC.

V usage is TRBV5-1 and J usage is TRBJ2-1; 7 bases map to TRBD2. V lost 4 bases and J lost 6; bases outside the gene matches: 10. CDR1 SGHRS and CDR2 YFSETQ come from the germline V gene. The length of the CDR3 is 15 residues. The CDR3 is CASSERTRLLNEQFF. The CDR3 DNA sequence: TGCGCCAGCAGCGAACGGACTAGATTACTCAATGAGCAGTTCTTC.